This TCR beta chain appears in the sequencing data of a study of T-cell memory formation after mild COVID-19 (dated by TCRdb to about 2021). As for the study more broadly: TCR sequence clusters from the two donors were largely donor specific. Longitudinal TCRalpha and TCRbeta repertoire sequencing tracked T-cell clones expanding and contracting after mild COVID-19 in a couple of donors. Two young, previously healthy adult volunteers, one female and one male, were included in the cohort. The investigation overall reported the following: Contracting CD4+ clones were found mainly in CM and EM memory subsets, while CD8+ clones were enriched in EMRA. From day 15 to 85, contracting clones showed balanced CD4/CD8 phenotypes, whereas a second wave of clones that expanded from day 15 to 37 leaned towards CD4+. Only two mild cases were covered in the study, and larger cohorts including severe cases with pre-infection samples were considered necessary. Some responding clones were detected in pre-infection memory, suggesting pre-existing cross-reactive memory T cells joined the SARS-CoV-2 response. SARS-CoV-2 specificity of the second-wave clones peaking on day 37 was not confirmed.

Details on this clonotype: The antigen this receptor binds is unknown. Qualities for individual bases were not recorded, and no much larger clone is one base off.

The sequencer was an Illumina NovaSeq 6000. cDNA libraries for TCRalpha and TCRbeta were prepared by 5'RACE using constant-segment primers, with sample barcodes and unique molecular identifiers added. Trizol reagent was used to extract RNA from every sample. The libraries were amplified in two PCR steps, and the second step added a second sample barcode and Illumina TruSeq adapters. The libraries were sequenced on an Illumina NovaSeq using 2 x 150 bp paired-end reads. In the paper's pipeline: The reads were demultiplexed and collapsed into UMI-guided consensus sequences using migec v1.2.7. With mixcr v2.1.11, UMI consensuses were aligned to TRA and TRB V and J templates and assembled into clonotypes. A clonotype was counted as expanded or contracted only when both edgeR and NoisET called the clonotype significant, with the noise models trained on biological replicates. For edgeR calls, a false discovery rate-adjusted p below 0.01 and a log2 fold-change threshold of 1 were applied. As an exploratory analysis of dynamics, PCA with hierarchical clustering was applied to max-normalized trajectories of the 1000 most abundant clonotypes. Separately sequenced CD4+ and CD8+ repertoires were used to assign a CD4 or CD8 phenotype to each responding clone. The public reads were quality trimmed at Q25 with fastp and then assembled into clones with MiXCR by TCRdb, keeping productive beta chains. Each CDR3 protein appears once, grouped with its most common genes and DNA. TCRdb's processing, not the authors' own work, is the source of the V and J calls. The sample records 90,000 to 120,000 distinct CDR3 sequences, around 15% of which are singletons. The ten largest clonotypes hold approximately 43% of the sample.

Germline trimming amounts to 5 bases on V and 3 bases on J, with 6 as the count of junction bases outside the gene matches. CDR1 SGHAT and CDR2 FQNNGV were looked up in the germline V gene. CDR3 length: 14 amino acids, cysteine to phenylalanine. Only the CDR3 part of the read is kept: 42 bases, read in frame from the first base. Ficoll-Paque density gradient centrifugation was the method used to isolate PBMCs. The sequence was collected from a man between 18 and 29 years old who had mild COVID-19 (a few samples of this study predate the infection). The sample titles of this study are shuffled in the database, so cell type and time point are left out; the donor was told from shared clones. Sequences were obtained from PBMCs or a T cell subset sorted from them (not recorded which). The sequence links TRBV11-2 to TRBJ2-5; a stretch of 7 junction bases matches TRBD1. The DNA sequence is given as TGTGCCAGCAGCCAGACAGGGCCGGAAGAGACCCAGTACTTC. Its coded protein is CASSQTGPEETQYF.